This T cell receptor (beta chain) was found in a study of response to subunit inactivated influenza vaccine. Study-wide results and limits: The authors put forward the suggestion that each seasonal influenza vaccination may bring in only a limited number of new T cells.

Each CDR3 protein gets one entry after TCRdb re-called the RT-PCR reads with MiXCR. This sample has roughly 710,000 distinct CDR3 sequences, with about 14% found just once. A word on this clonotype: Antigen specificity is unknown. A read error may produce the germline difference seen at one junction end.

The CDR3 is 17 residues long. Per the germline V gene, CDR1 is MNHNS and CDR2 is SASEGT. The source is a man aged 50-59 years who received an inactivated influenza vaccine. This material consisted of PBMCs from blood, taken 14 days before vaccination. The rearrangement uses TRBV6-1 and TRBJ1-6; D uncertain. Here the CDR3 DNA reads TGTGCCATCAGTGAAGCTGGCAGCTCCCACTATAATTCACCCCTCCACTTT. It encodes CAISEAGSSHYNSPLHF.